This entry describes one T cell receptor beta chain. Sequenced by immunoSEQ multiplex PCR; TCRdb stores in-frame clones only, minus some. The sample carries 340,000 or so clones, 86% recorded once. Participant reports of clinical history set cohort assignment. The sample comes from a study of blood T cell repertoires in COVID-19. The overall study: Samples representing acute and convalescent COVID-19 were sourced from the United States, Italy and Spain. From T cells, B-cell-depleted T cells, or PBMCs came the material, which was cDNA or gDNA.

The CDR3 has 16 residues. Germline trimming cut 0 bases from V and 5 bases from J; bases unmatched to any gene: 8. CDR1 and CDR2 from the germline V gene are SGHTA and FQGTGA. This TCR was recovered from a woman in her thirties or forties with acute COVID-19. Material: PBMCs or T cells enriched from blood (not recorded which). The rearrangement joins TRBV7-3 to TRBJ2-7, with 9 bases aligning to TRBD2. CDR3 amino acids: CASSLTSSGGPHEQYF. The DNA for the CDR3 is TGTGCCAGCAGCTTAACGAGCAGCGGGGGGCCCCACGAGCAGTACTTC.